This T cell receptor (beta chain) was captured by sequencing in a study of T cells in Graves' hyperthyroidism and ophthalmopathy. V was clipped by 5 bases and J by 0 bases, with 11 bases between them. This CDR3 contains 15 residues. Germline lookup yields CDR1 MDHEN and CDR2 SYDVKM. This clonotype has ten or more counts. The TCR beta CDR3 regions underwent amplification using RNA transcripts as the source. The HTBI primer set served for first-round RT-PCR of the TCR CDR3. TCRdb reprocessed the multiplex PCR reads via MiXCR and lists one record per CDR3 protein. The data hold about 690,000 distinct CDR3 sequences, with roughly 17% observed a single time.

The sequenced sample was blood. The origin of this receptor is a man aged 45-65 years with Graves' hyperthyroidism. V is TRBV28 and J is TRBJ2-1; the D gene is possibly TRBD2 (5 bases). CDR3 residues: CASSGLRSSYNEQFF. The DNA for the CDR3 is TGTGCCAGCAGTGGACTCAGGAGCTCCTACAATGAGCAGTTCTTC.